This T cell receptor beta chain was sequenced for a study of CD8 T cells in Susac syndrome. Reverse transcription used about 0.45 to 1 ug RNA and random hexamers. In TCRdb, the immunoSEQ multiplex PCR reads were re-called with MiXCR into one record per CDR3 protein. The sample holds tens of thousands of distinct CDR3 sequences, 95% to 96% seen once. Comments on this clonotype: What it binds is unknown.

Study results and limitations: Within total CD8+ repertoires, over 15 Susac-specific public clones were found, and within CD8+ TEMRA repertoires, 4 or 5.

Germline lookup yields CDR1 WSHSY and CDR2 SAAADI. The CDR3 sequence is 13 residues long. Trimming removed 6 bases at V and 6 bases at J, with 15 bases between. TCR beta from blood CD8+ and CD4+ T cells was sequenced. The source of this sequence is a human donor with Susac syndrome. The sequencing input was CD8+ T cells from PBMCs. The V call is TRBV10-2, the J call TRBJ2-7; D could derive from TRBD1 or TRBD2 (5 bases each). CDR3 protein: CASRKPGPGEQYF. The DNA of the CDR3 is TGCGCCAGCAGAAAGCCGGGACCCGGCGAGCAGTACTTC.